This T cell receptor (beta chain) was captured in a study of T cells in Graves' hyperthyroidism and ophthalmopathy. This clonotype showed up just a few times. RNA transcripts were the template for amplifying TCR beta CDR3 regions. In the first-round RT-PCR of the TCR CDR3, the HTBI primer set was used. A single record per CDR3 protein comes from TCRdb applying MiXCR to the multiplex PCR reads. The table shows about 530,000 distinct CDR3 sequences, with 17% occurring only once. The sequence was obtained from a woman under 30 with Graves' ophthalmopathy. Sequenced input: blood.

The CDR3 loop is CSGVGQAHNEQFF. The CDR3 DNA is TGCAGCGGGGTAGGGCAGGCTCACAATGAGCAGTTCTTC. V gene TRBV29-1 combines with J gene TRBJ2-1; D gene uncertain. The germline V gene has CDR1 SQVTM and CDR2 ANQGSEA. Trimming cost V 7 bases and J 5 bases, with 15 bases left between them. This CDR3 spans 13 amino acids.